This T cell receptor (beta chain) was sequenced for a study of Ad26.COV2.S vaccination and SARS-CoV-2 variants. Data came from immunoSEQ multiplex PCR; TCRdb stores just in-frame clones and leaves some out. The sample lists hundreds of thousands of clones, 80% to 90% occurring once. Germline assignment: CDR1 MNHEY and CDR2 SVGAGI. The CDR3 runs to 14 residues. J lost 2 bases, V lost 6 bases, and 6 bases had no gene match. Stated treatment: some 19 received Ad26.COV2.S at low or high dose, single or two shots; roughly five received placebo; per-sample allocation not given. Collection of the samples took place on day 63 after the first injection of vaccine or placebo.

The source of this sequence is a person aged 18 to 59 who received the Ad26.COV2.S COVID-19 vaccine or a placebo. Material: peripheral blood, obtained in a trial of Ad26.COV2.S vaccine versus placebo. The gene calls are TRBV6-5 and TRBJ1-2, with TRBD1 identical over 7 bases. The CDR3 region is CASRPQGSNYGYTF. In nucleotides, the CDR3 is TGTGCCAGCAGGCCACAGGGGTCCAACTATGGCTACACCTTC.